The TCR beta chain described here comes from a study of breast tumors, draining lymph nodes, adjacent tissues. General observations from the study: Tumor TCR diversity was below lymph nodes but above nontumor tissue. Data fit most tumor T cells coming from lymph node, expanding in tumor.

TCRdb analysed the multiplex PCR reads with MiXCR anew, one entry per CDR3 protein. This table holds around 130,000 distinct CDR3 sequences, around a third found once. Trimming removed 6 bases from V and 1 base from J, with 12 bases in between. The CDR3 spans 14 residues. On this clonotype itself: What it recognizes is unknown. This may stem from a read error, because a much larger clone lies one nucleotide away.

Breast cancer patients provided tissue from their axillary draining lymph nodes. The sequence was obtained from a female donor with breast cancer. Some clones in this sample may be carry-over from other donors' samples. Sequencing was performed on axillary lymph node tissue. The chain links TRBV12-3 or TRBV12-4 to TRBJ2-5; D may be TRBD1 (6 bases). The CDR3 DNA reads TGTGCCAGCAGCCACACAGGGAGCCAAGAGACCCAGTACTTC. This translates into CASSHTGSQETQYF.